One and the same sample provided the 25 T cell receptor beta chains below, sequenced in a study of tissue T cells after allogeneic stem cell transplantation (dated by TCRdb to between 2021 and 2024). The intended sense of this specimen's time point label: mouse harvest day 7 after allogeneic transplant. Mouse grafts combined 10^7 T-cell-depleted bone marrow cells with 10^6 splenic CD5+ T cells, given via tail vein injection. Libraries came from the immunoSEQ multiplex PCR assay. Held by TCRdb, this immuneACCESS table contains in-frame sequences only and omits some clones. Under half of the omission traces to an unresolved V gene where checked; the cause of the rest is unknown. This sample is represented by more than 4,500 clones; roughly 47% of them were singletons. Of the sample, over 6.5% falls within the top ten clones. The sequencing input was gut tissue. The receptors come from a female BALB/c mouse given C57BL/6 T cells with graft-versus-host disease after an allogeneic hematopoietic cell transplant.

In regard to this clone: Gene names and germline refer to mouse. The CDR3 end is not reached by the read, which stops 1 residue before it; the germline J gene fills it in. The J gene is TRBJ1-2, the V gene TRBV12-1; TRBD1 aligns across 7 bases. The CDR3 has 16 amino acids. CDR1 is SGHSN, CDR2 HYEKVE, per germline. V trimming: 1 base; J trimming: 2 bases; junction bases outside the gene matches: 9. Incomplete CDR3 DNA: TGTGCCAGCTCTCTGTTTGAGGGGGCGAGGAACTCCGACTACACC. Amino acid sequence: CASSLFEGARNSDYT. The complete CDR3 reads CASSLFEGARNSDYTF.

This clone showed up just a few times. Mouse names are used for the genes. The read comes to an end 1 residue before the CDR3 does, leaving the germline J gene to fill in the end. The chain recombines TRBV26 with TRBJ1-2; possibly TRBD1 for D (6 bases). Trimming cost V 2 bases and J 4 bases, with 11 bases left between them. This CDR3 spans 14 amino acids. The germline gives CDR1 KGHPV, CDR2 FQNQEV (reference sequence). The CDR3 bases that were read are TGTGCCAGCAGTCTGATGGGGGGCGGCTCCGACTACACC. Its translation: CASSLMGGGSDYT. The entire CDR3 sequence reads CASSLMGGGSDYTF.

For this clone: Mouse gene names and germline throughout. The read terminates 1 residue before the CDR3 end, so the remaining end is supplied by the germline J gene. V and J are TRBV3 and TRBJ2-4; 8 nucleotides match TRBD2. Germline CDR1 SNHLY, CDR2 FYNGKV (reference sequence). CDR3 length: 14 amino acids. With 5 bases clipped from V and 7 bases from J, the junction kept 8 bases outside the gene matches. The covered CDR3 bases are TGTGCCAGCAGCCAATCTGGGGGGAGGGACACCTTGTAC. Translating gives CASSQSGGRDTLY. The CDR3 as a whole reads CASSQSGGRDTLYF.

This clone was recorded a few times. Gene labels here are mouse ones. The CDR3 end falls 1 residue outside the read, so it is completed with the germline J gene. The chain combines TRBV19 with TRBJ2-7; 10 bases are a match to TRBD2. Germline CDR1 is FNHDT and CDR2 is SITEND (reference sequence). This CDR3 spans 14 amino acids. Losses at the gene ends were 2 bases for V and 3 bases for J; bases not matched to a gene: 2. The sequenced part of the CDR3 DNA is TGTGCCAGCAGTATCAACTGGGGGGGCTATGAACAGTAC. Its translation: CASSINWGGYEQY. In full, the CDR3 is CASSINWGGYEQYF.

Comment on this clone: Germline and genes here are mouse. Read coverage stops 1 residue before the CDR3 terminus; the germline J gene supplies the remainder. J is TRBJ1-1 and V is TRBV1; no clear D gene. The CDR3 loop spans 12 amino acids. Germline assignment: CDR1 NSQYPW and CDR2 LRSPGD (reference sequence). V lost 3 bases to trimming and J lost 4 bases, with 6 bases between them. CDR3 DNA, as far as it was read: TGCACCTGCAGTGCGGGAGTCACAGAAGTCTTC. As protein: CTCSAGVTEVF. The complete CDR3 sequence is CTCSAGVTEVFF.

Turning to this clone: Gene and germline names: mouse. The read terminates 1 residue ahead of where the CDR3 ends, so the germline J gene completes it. The rearrangement uses TRBV4 and TRBJ2-5; 10 nucleotides align to TRBD2. J gave up 2 bases and V 5 bases, and 1 base lay outside the gene matches. Germline V gene lookup returns CDR1 LGHDT and CDR2 YNNKQL (reference sequence). There are 14 residues in the CDR3. The CDR3 DNA, read in part, is TGTGCCAGCAGCCGGGACTGGGGCCAAGACACCCAGTAC. Translation gives CASSRDWGQDTQY. The whole CDR3 region reads CASSRDWGQDTQYF. Drawing the rest from reference TRBV4 and TRBJ2-5, the complete variable domain is ETAVFQTPNYHVTQVGNEVSFNCKQTLGHDTMYWYKQDSKKLLKIMFSYNNKQLIVNETVPRRFSPQSSDKAHLNLRIKSVEPEDSAVYLCASSRDWGQDTQYFGPGTRLLVL.

Regarding this clone: The gene names given are mouse names. The read halts 1 residue ahead of the CDR3 end, with the missing end drawn from the germline J gene. The J gene is TRBJ1-3, the V gene TRBV26; a possible D gene is TRBD1 (6 bases). This CDR3 has 14 residues. V shed 0 bases and J shed 8 bases, with 11 bases lying between them. Germline CDR1 is KGHPV and CDR2 is FQNQEV (reference sequence). This CDR3 is CASSLSKQGYTLYF. CDR3 bases read: TGTGCCAGCAGTCTGTCGAAACAGGGCTATACGCTCTAT.

Remarks on this clone: Gene names are mouse gene names. The read falls 1 residue short of the CDR3 end, and the missing part is taken from the germline J gene. This chain joins TRBV26 and TRBJ1-3; no reliable D call. Germline CDR1 reads KGHPV; CDR2 reads FQNQEV (reference sequence). Trimming pared 4 bases from V and 2 bases from J, leaving 6 bases between. This CDR3 region has 13 residues. CDR3 bases read: TGTGCCAGCAGTCAGGCTCCTGGAAATACGCTCTAT. It specifies CASSQAPGNTLY. The full CDR3 is CASSQAPGNTLYF.

This clone showed up just a few times. Genes here carry mouse names. The CDR3 end falls 1 residue outside the read, so it is completed with the germline J gene. The J gene is TRBJ2-7, the V gene TRBV5, with D perhaps TRBD1 (6 bases). Trimming removed 2 bases from V and 7 bases from J, with 9 bases in between. The CDR3 covers 12 residues. The germline gives CDR1 LGHNA, CDR2 YNLKQL (reference sequence). CDR3 amino acids: CASSQQGSEQYF. Incomplete CDR3 DNA: TGTGCCAGCAGCCAACAGGGGAGCGAACAGTAC.

Concerning this clone: Mouse names are used for the genes. The read gets to within 1 residue of the CDR3 end, and the germline J gene fills in the rest. The rearrangement uses TRBV3 and TRBJ2-5; no clear D gene. Between the trimmed V and J ends, which lost 0 bases and 3 bases, there was a span of 7 bases. The CDR3 length is 14 residues. Germline CDR1 SNHLY, CDR2 FYNGKV (reference sequence). The CDR3 DNA, read in part, is TGTGCCAGCAGCTTAGCGCAGCAACAAGACACCCAGTAC. Its protein product is CASSLAQQQDTQY. The CDR3, in full, reads CASSLAQQQDTQYF.

Regarding this clone: The genes and germline here are from mouse. With the read ending 1 residue before the CDR3 end, the germline J gene is used to fill in that end. This rearrangement joins TRBV26 to TRBJ1-6; possibly TRBD1 for D (6 bases). TRBJ1-6 is given ORF status, its function remaining uncertain. This CDR3 is built from 13 residues. Trimming stripped 4 bases from V and 7 bases from J, with 8 bases between. Germline CDR1 reads KGHPV; CDR2 reads FQNQEV (reference sequence). The CDR3: CASSRTENSPLYF. The sequenced part of the CDR3 DNA is TGTGCCAGCAGTCGGACAGAGAATTCGCCCCTCTAC.

Turning to this clone: Gene names follow the mouse nomenclature. The CDR3 extends 1 residue past the end of the read, so its final part is completed from the germline J gene. This chain joins TRBV23 and TRBJ2-1; TRBD1 is taken as the D call from the table, unchecked against the DNA. Germline assignment: CDR1 KGHTA and CDR2 FQNQQP. The CDR3 is made up of 12 amino acids. The part of the CDR3 DNA that was read is TGCTCCAGCAGTCACTACAGTGCTGAGCAGTTC. Protein product: CSSSHYSAEQF. The whole CDR3 sequence is CSSSHYSAEQFF.

With respect to this clone: Mouse gene names and germline throughout. Coverage ceases 1 residue before the CDR3 finishes, and the germline J gene fills in the end. The V gene is TRBV5, the J gene TRBJ1-4; 11 bases agree with TRBD1. Looked up from germline, CDR1 is LGHNA and CDR2 is YNLKQL (reference sequence). There are 16 residues in the CDR3. With 4 bases clipped from V and 3 bases from J, the junction kept 4 bases outside the gene matches. The sequenced CDR3 bases are TGTGCCAGCAGCCCACGGGACAGGGGGACCAACGAAAGATTATTT. Translating gives CASSPRDRGTNERLF. The entire CDR3 is CASSPRDRGTNERLFF.

This clone counts as medium-sized. Mouse gene names and germline throughout. The read halts 1 residue ahead of the CDR3 end, with the missing end drawn from the germline J gene. This chain connects TRBV1 to TRBJ2-7; D gene unclear. This CDR3 contains 11 residues. Trimming left V 1 base short and J 5 bases short, with 3 bases between. Germline loops: CDR1 NSQYPW, CDR2 LRSPGD (reference sequence). The covered CDR3 bases are TGCACCTGCAGTGCAGTGGATGAACAGTAC. Amino acids: CTCSAVDEQY. The entire CDR3 protein is CTCSAVDEQYF.

Turning to this clone: Genes here carry mouse names. The read ends 1 residue early relative to the CDR3; the germline J gene fills the gap. The chain employs TRBV26 and TRBJ1-6; D perhaps matches TRBD1 (6 bases). TRBJ1-6 is identified as an open reading frame with a role that is uncertain. CDR3 length equals 15 residues. The V end lost 6 bases, the J end lost 1 base, and 10 bases lay between the germline ends. Germline CDR1 and CDR2: KGHPV and FQNQEV (reference sequence). The CDR3 DNA, read in part, is TGTGCCAGCAGCCCGGGACAATCCTATAATTCGCCCCTCTAC. The encoded protein is CASSPGQSYNSPLY. Given in full, the CDR3 is CASSPGQSYNSPLYF.

About this clone: The gene names here belong to mouse. The chain's CDR3 is CASSLLGEDTQYF. CDR3 DNA (partial): TGTGCCAGCTCTCTTCTGGGGGAAGACACCCAGTAC. The chain employs TRBV12-2 and TRBJ2-5; 7 bases map to TRBD2. The sequenced fragment ends 1 residue before the CDR3 boundary, so the rest is inferred from the germline J gene. Trimming cost V 1 base and J 4 bases; bases outside gene matches: 1. Germline V gene data show CDR1 as SGHLS and CDR2 as HYDKME. The CDR3 has 13 residues.

Regarding this clone: Any gene name here is a mouse gene name. The read terminates 1 residue ahead of where the CDR3 ends, so the germline J gene completes it. The V call is TRBV31, the J call TRBJ2-1; D may be TRBD1 (6 bases). There are 14 residues in the CDR3. V was pared by 1 base and J by 0 bases, with 7 bases between. CDR1 and CDR2 from the germline V gene are GKSSPN and SITVG. The CDR3 bases that were read are TGTGCCTGGAGTCCGGGACATAACTATGCTGAGCAGTTC. As protein: CAWSPGHNYAEQF. The full-length CDR3 reads as CAWSPGHNYAEQFF.

Of note for this clone: The listed genes are named as in mouse. The CDR3 is cut off 1 residue early in the read; its end comes from the germline J gene. The V call is TRBV1, the J call TRBJ1-2, with 9 nucleotides matching TRBD1. In germline, CDR1 is NSQYPW, CDR2 LRSPGD (reference sequence). The CDR3 runs to 15 residues. J was trimmed by 2 bases and V by 3 bases; bases with no gene match: 4. CDR3 sequence: CTCSASGTGNSDYTF. CDR3 bases read: TGCACCTGCAGTGCGTCGGGGACAGGGAACTCCGACTACACC.

In regard to this clone: Germline and genes here are mouse. The CDR3 goes on 1 residue after the read ends, and that part is filled in from the germline J gene. The V gene is TRBV15, the J gene TRBJ2-2; D possibly corresponds to TRBD1 (7 bases). Germline CDR1 is SGHND and CDR2 is FRSKSL. Trimming took 1 base from V and 3 from J, leaving 9 bases between them. This CDR3 is 15 amino acids long. CDR3 DNA, as far as it was read: TGTGCCAGCAGTTTAGAGGGGGCGGACACCGGGCAGCTCTAC. As protein: CASSLEGADTGQLY. The full CDR3 reads CASSLEGADTGQLYF.

In the case of this clone: Mouse gene names and germline throughout. CDR3 DNA, as far as it was read: TGTGCCAGCAGTCTGACAGGGAGGGCTGAGCAGTTC. Protein: CASSLTGRAEQF. The full CDR3 is CASSLTGRAEQFF. V is TRBV26 and J is TRBJ2-1; D might be TRBD1 (6 bases). With the read ending 1 residue before the CDR3 end, the germline J gene is used to fill in that end. CDR1 is KGHPV and CDR2 is FQNQEV in the germline V gene (reference sequence). Between the trimmed V and J ends, which lost 2 bases and 7 bases, there was a span of 9 bases. The CDR3 runs to 13 residues.

This clone appeared once. The genes and germline here are from mouse. The CDR3 extends 1 residue past the end of the read, so its final part is completed from the germline J gene. The genes are TRBV26 and TRBJ1-1; D uncertain. The CDR3 covers 13 residues. Germline V gives CDR1 KGHPV, CDR2 FQNQEV (reference sequence). Deletions cut 4 bases from V and 0 bases from J, with 6 bases between. The CDR3 DNA, read in part, is TGTGCCAGCAGTCGACAAACAAACACAGAAGTCTTC. Its protein product is CASSRQTNTEVF. The complete CDR3 protein is CASSRQTNTEVFF.

With regard to this clone: Germline and genes: mouse. The CDR3 goes on 1 residue after the read ends, and that part is filled in from the germline J gene. V and J are TRBV2 and TRBJ2-7; D perhaps matches TRBD2 (7 bases). V lost 0 bases, J lost 4 bases, and 10 bases lay in between. The CDR3 totals 14 residues. Per the germline V gene, CDR1 is LGHNA and CDR2 is YSYQKL. Partial CDR3 DNA: TGTGCCAGCAGCCAAGACCTGGGGGCGTATGAACAGTAC. It is translated as CASSQDLGAYEQY. The whole CDR3 protein is CASSQDLGAYEQYF.

As regards this clone: Each gene name is a mouse one. The observed sequence ends 1 residue before the CDR3 terminus, with the missing tail filled in from the germline J gene. The chain has TRBV29 and TRBJ1-1, with 8 nucleotides matching TRBD1. V dropped 4 bases and J dropped 0; count of bases not matched to a gene: 1. The germline CDR1 and CDR2 sequences are MSHET and SYDVDS. The CDR3 is 14 amino acids. The CDR3 DNA, read in part, is TGTGCTAGCAGTTGGGGACAGGCAAACACAGAAGTCTTC. This gives the protein CASSWGQANTEVF. The CDR3 reads in full as CASSWGQANTEVFF.

With respect to this clone: Mouse germline and gene names are used. The sequence runs out 1 residue before the end of the CDR3; the remainder is reconstructed from the germline J gene. V is TRBV1 and J is TRBJ2-3, with 10 bases identical to TRBD1. The trim removed 4 bases at V and 0 bases at J, leaving 4 bases unmatched. Germline assignment: CDR1 NSQYPW and CDR2 LRSPGD (reference sequence). The length of the CDR3 is 16 residues. CDR3: CTCSVDRGSSAETLYF. The sequenced part of the CDR3 DNA is TGCACCTGCAGTGTGGACAGGGGGTCTAGTGCAGAAACGCTGTAT.

Of note for this clone: Genes here carry mouse names. The read gets to within 1 residue of the CDR3 end, and the germline J gene fills in the rest. The chain is built from TRBV12-2 and TRBJ2-3, with TRBD2 matching 8 bases. V was clipped by 0 bases and J by 0 bases; unmatched bases: 4. This CDR3 has 16 residues. From germline, CDR1 is SGHLS and CDR2 HYDKME. The CDR3 region is CASSLEGGASAETLYF. CDR3 DNA (partial): TGTGCCAGCTCTCTCGAAGGGGGGGCTAGTGCAGAAACGCTGTAT.